Each of the 8 T cell receptor beta chains below was sequenced from the same sample in a study of cytomegalovirus exposure and HLA in healthy donors. With 60 Vbeta and 13 Jbeta primers, the PCR was carried out. Produced via immunoSEQ multiplex PCR; TCRdb's table is partial and in-frame only. Of some 160,000 clones in the sample, roughly 80% were seen once. The material sequenced was PBMCs. The receptor source for this set is a man between 50 and 59 years old in good health and CMV-seropositive.

The chain has TRBV9 and TRBJ1-1; no clear D gene. This CDR3 is built from 14 residues. V lost 0 bases, J lost 4 bases, and 10 bases lay in between. The germline V gene encodes CDR1 SGDLS and CDR2 YYNGEE. CDR3 region: CASSVGGIGTEAFF. The CDR3 nucleotides are TGTGCCAGCAGCGTAGGAGGGATAGGCACTGAAGCTTTCTTT.

Notes on this clone: Other DNA sequences of this sample code for an identical CDR3. DNA for the CDR3: TGCGCCAGCAGCTTGGCGGGCAATCAGCCCCAGCATTTT. Translation gives CASSLAGNQPQHF. The chain joins TRBV5-1 to TRBJ1-5, with D unclear. V lost 0 bases to trimming and J lost 2 bases, with 3 bases between them. The CDR3 is 13 amino acids. Germline CDR1 SGHRS, CDR2 YFSETQ.

The chain recombines TRBV5-5 with TRBJ2-1; tentative D call: TRBD1 (6 bases). Per germline, CDR1 SGHKS and CDR2 YYEKEE (reference sequence). The V and J ends lost 4 bases and 8 bases respectively, with 19 bases between them. This CDR3 is 15 amino acids long. The chain's CDR3 is CASSRLQGRRDEQFF. In DNA, the CDR3 is TGTGCCAGCAGCCGTCTACAGGGTCGGCGCGATGAGCAGTTCTTC.

The chain's CDR3 is CASSPPGQTDTQYF. As DNA, the CDR3 is TGTGCCAGCTCACCACCGGGACAGACAGATACGCAGTATTTT. The chain has TRBV18 and TRBJ2-3; 7 nucleotides match TRBD1. This CDR3 region has 14 residues. The ends lost 0 bases at V and 3 bases at J; junction bases unmatched: 0. The V gene's germline CDR1 is KGHSH and CDR2 LQKENI. The full variable domain, with the rest looked up from reference TRBV18 and TRBJ2-3, is NAGVMQNPRHLVRRRGQEARLRCSPMKGHSHVYWYRQLPEEGLKFMVYLQKENIIDESGMPKERFSAEFPKEGPSILRIQQVVRGDSAAYFCASSPPGQTDTQYFGPGTRLTVL.

In this sample, this clone turned up once. The chain uses TRBV30 and TRBJ2-7; a possible D gene is TRBD2 (5 bases). Trimming took off 0 bases at V and 3 bases at J, with 6 bases between the two ends. Germline V gene lookup returns CDR1 GTSNPN and CDR2 SVGIG (reference sequence). The CDR3 totals 12 residues. The CDR3 sequence is CAWSVRVYEQYF. The CDR3 nucleotides read TGTGCCTGGAGTGTGAGGGTCTACGAGCAGTACTTC.

This sequence joins TRBV5-1 and TRBJ2-3; TRBD1 might be the D (6 bases). Germline loops: CDR1 SGHRS, CDR2 YFSETQ. V shed 4 bases and J shed 2 bases, with 17 bases lying between them. This CDR3 comprises 16 residues. CDR3 nucleotides: TGCGCCAGCAGCCTCGCTCAGGGGCCCTCCACAGATACGCAGTATTTT. Amino acids: CASSLAQGPSTDTQYF. The whole variable domain, filled in from reference TRBV5-1 and TRBJ2-3, reads KAGVTQTPRYLIKTRGQQVTLSCSPISGHRSVSWYQQTPGQGLQFLFEYFSETQRNKGNFPGRFSGRQFSNSRSEMNVSTLELGDSALYLCASSLAQGPSTDTQYFGPGTRLTVL.

The CDR3: CASSLRTGEQYF. CDR3 DNA sequence: TGTGCCAGCAGTCTCCGGACAGGGGAGCAGTACTTC. The chain employs TRBV25-1 and TRBJ2-7; 8 nucleotides match TRBD1. J gave up 7 bases and V 5 bases, and 4 bases lay outside the gene matches. The CDR3 has 12 residues. CDR1 MGHDK and CDR2 SYGVNS come from the germline V gene.

This clone was detected only a few times. V is TRBV6-5 and J is TRBJ1-5; D is unclear. This CDR3 comprises 13 residues. The germline gives CDR1 MNHEY, CDR2 SVGAGI. Trimming stripped 0 bases from V and 7 bases from J, with 7 bases between. The CDR3 spells CASSYSVSQPQHF. Written as DNA, the CDR3 is TGTGCCAGCAGTTACTCTGTCTCCCAGCCCCAGCATTTT.